This T cell receptor beta chain is from a study of blood T cell repertoires in COVID-19. For the study at large: Both acute and convalescent COVID-19 samples were obtained from the United States, Italy and Spain. From T cells, B-cell-depleted T cells, or PBMCs came the material, which was cDNA or gDNA.

Germline V gene data show CDR1 as LNHDA and CDR2 as SQIVND (reference sequence). Trimming cost V 7 bases and J 5 bases, with 18 bases left between them. CDR3 size: 15 residues. In the source study's methods: Amplification of reference gene primers was used by the study to estimate nucleated cell counts. The method was immunoSEQ multiplex PCR; TCRdb's version includes in-frame clones alone and lacks a portion of them. V and J calls plus clone size are reproduced from that table; the DNA served to infer D and trimming. The table has roughly 140,000 clones, about 85% seen once. Material for sequencing was peripheral blood. The V and J genes are TRBV19 and TRBJ1-5; a weak D match, TRBD1 (6 bases). The TCR was taken from a woman aged 40 to 50 with active or convalescent COVID-19. The CDR3 is CASNRGGDGYQPQHF. The CDR3 DNA follows: TGTGCCAGTAATAGAGGGGGAGACGGATATCAGCCCCAGCATTTT.